The T cell receptor (beta chain) described here comes from a study of technical replicates of blood from four donors. Sequenced by immunoSEQ multiplex PCR; TCRdb stores in-frame clones only, minus some. There are around 78,000 clones in the sample; 94% occur only once, and roughly 0.28% lies in the top ten. CDR3 length equals 14 residues. Germline loops: CDR1 SNHLY, CDR2 FYNNEI. Germline trimming cut 7 bases from V and 4 bases from J; bases unmatched to any gene: 8. This receptor was obtained from a human donor in good health. The chain joins TRBV2 to TRBJ2-7, with TRBD2 matching 9 bases. Sequenced: T cells isolated from PBMCs. This CDR3 is CASTPGTSSYEQYF. CDR3 coding DNA: TGTGCCAGCACCCCCGGGACTAGCTCTTACGAGCAGTACTTC.